This T cell receptor (beta chain) was identified in a study of blood T cell repertoires in COVID-19 (dated by TCRdb to the early 2020s). With respect to the entire study: Samples from collaborators originated in the United States, Italy and Spain and spanned both the acute and convalescent phases of COVID-19. Where HLA class I and class II types were available, the types were taken from metadata supplied by the sample provider, not from assay-based typing. A de-identified subject ID, COVID-19 status, age in years and sex were almost always included in the sample metadata. The repertoires were released in a freely available public database meant as a resource for research on the immune response to SARS-CoV-2. Deeply sampled blood TCRbeta repertoires from subjects exposed to, actively infected with, or recovered from COVID-19 were included in the dataset. The samples were drawn from two sources: the first 160 participants of the ongoing ImmuneRACE study, and 1,254 subjects contributed by 6 global collaborators. The prospective study material was composed of cDNA or gDNA derived from T cells, B-cell-depleted T cells, or PBMCs.

Results and caveats for the whole study, not just this receptor: How much clinical and demographic metadata was included differed by source and by participant, and the metadata was provided uncurated.

On this clone: The antigen it binds to is not known. Per-nucleotide qualities are absent, and no much larger clonotype sits a single base away.

Collaborating institutions collected whole blood in K2EDTA tubes following their own protocols. Collaborator samples were shipped for TCRbeta analysis as frozen whole blood, isolated PBMCs, or DNA extracted from either sample type. TCRbeta CDR3 regions were amplified from genomic DNA using the immunoSEQ Assay, a bias-controlled multiplex PCR. In the paper's pipeline: Within the assay, amplification of reference gene primers was used to estimate how many nucleated cells each sample contained. To quantify the absolute abundance of each unique TCRbeta CDR3 rearrangement, sequence reads were collapsed and filtered. For each sample, productive Simpson clonality was calculated by taking the square root of Simpson's diversity index across productive rearrangements. What TCRdb holds here is the immuneACCESS table cut down to in-frame rearrangements. Part of the clones is not present; checked against another copy, under half of the missing clones reflect an unresolved V gene, and the others are unexplained. D and trimming were read from the DNA, whereas the V and J calls and clone size are those reported in that table. The sample table holds about 130,000 clones, of which roughly 82% were seen once. The ten largest clonotypes hold around 5% of the sample.

The junction carries 16 bases between V and J, which are trimmed by 5 bases and 5 bases respectively. Sequences SGHNT (CDR1) and YYREEE (CDR2) are obtained from the germline V gene (reference sequence). The CDR3 has 14 amino acids, counting the end cysteine and phenylalanine. Only the CDR3 part of the read is kept: 42 bases, read in frame from the first base. The V and J genes are TRBV5-4 and TRBJ1-1, with TRBD1 perhaps the D gene, on 5 matching bases. Sequenced input: peripheral blood. This TCR was recovered from a human donor in a cohort sampled during active COVID-19. The CDR3 protein sequence reads: CASRLGGGGTEAFF. The DNA sequence is as follows: TGTGCCAGCAGGCTCGGCGGCGGGGGGACTGAAGCTTTCTTT.